This TCR beta chain was identified during a study of shared clonotypes between healthy human individuals. Study-level information: Plates per donor: three CD4 naive, three CD4 memory, two CD8 naive, one CD8 memory.

About this clone itself: What it binds is unknown. Other DNA sequences of this sample code for an identical CDR3.

Germline V gene data show CDR1 as SGHRS and CDR2 as YFSETQ. V lost 2 bases to trimming and J lost 2 bases; unmatched junction nucleotides: 1. The length of the CDR3 is 13 residues. Generated by immunoSEQ multiplex PCR, the TCRdb table keeps only in-frame clones and is missing some. Seen here are 2,500,000 or so clones, 93% observed once, and the top ten hold 0.36%. Study results and limitations: The study generally estimated greater richness for naive than memory subsets.

The material sequenced was naive CD4+ T cells from PBMCs. Documented subset: CD45RA+ positively selected. The receptor comes from a man aged 18-30 years in good health. Some clones in this sample may be carry-over from other donors' samples. The chain couples TRBV5-1 to TRBJ2-7; 7 nucleotides agree with TRBD1. This CDR3 is CASSLDRAYEQYF. The CDR3 DNA reads as TGCGCCAGCAGCTTAGACAGGGCCTACGAGCAGTACTTC.